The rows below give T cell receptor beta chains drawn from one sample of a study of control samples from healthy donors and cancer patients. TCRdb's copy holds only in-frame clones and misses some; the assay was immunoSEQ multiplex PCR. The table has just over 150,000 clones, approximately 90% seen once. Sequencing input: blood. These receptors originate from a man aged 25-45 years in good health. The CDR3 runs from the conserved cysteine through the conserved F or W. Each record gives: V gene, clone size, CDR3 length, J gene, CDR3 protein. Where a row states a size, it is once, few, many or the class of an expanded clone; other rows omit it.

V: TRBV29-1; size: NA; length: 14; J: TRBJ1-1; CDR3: CSVVGRSGITEAFF
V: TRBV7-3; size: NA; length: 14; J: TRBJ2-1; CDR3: CASSLGGDGNEQFF
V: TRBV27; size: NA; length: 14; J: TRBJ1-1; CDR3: CASSFYGTNTEAFF
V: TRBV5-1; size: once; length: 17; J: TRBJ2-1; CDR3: CASSPGLAARSYNEQFF
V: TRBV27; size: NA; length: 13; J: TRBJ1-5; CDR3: CASSSIRGQPQHF
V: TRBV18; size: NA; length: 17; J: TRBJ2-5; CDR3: CASSPPSGTGGQETQYF
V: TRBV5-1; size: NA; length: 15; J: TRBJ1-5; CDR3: CASSFSGAPNQPQHF
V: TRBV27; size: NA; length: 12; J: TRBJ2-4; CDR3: CASKTSGESRDF
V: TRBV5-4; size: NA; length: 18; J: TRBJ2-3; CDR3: CASSLGGLASRSTDTQYF
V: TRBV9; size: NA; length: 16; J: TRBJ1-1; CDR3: CASSVVGTGLNTEAFF
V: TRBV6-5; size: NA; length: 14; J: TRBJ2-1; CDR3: CASSLAGVFREQFF
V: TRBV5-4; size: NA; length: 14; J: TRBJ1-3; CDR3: CASSLVGLANTIYF
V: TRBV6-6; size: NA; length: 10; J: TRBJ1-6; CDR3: CASSFETLHF
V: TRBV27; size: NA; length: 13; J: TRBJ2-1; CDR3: CARPSGGTNEQFF
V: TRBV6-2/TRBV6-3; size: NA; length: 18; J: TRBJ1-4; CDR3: CASSSDLFLDATNEKLFF
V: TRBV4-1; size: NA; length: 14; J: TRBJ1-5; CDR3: CASSPIRSNQPQHF
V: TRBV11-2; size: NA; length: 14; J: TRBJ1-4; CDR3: CASSLRGINEKLFF
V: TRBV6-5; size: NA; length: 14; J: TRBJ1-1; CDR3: CASSLSIRNTEAFF
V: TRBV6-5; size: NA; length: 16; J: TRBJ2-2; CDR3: CASSSSASGGPGELFF
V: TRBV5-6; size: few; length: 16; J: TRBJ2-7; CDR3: CASSWGQGHSSYEQYF
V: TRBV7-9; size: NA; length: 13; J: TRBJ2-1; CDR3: CASSPLTGNGQFF
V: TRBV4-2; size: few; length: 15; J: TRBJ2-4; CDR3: CASSQDWGQGKIQYF
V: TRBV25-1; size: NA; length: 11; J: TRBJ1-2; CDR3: CASRKEEGYTF
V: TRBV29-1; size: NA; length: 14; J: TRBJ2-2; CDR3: CSVEGTGNTGELFF